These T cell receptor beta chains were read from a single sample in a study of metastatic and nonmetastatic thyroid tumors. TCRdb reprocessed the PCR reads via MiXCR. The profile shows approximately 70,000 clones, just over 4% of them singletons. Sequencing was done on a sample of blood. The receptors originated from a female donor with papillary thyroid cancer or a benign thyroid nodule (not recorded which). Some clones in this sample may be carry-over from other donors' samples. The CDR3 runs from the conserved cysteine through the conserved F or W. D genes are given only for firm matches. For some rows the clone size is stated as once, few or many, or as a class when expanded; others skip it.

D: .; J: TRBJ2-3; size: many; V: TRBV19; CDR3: CASSKRTGGTDTQYF; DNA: TGTGCCAGTAGTAAGAGGACCGGCGGGACAGATACGCAGTATTTT
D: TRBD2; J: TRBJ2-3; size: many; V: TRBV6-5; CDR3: CASSYRAGDTDTQYF; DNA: TGTGCCAGCAGTTACCGAGCGGGGGACACAGATACGCAGTATTTT
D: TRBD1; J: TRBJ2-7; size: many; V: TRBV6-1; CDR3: CASRSLQGYPYEQYF; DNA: TGTGCCAGCAGATCACTACAGGGGTACCCCTACGAGCAGTACTTC
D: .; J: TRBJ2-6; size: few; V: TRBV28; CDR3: CASSLWGAGANVLTF; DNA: TGTGCCAGCAGTTTATGGGGAGCTGGGGCCAACGTCCTGACTTTC
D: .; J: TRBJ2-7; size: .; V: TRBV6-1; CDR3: CASTKHPTYYQYF; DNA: TGTGCCAGCACCAAACACCCTACCTACTATCAGTACTTC
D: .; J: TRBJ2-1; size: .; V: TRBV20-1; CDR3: CSAAGVTRSINEQFF; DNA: TGCAGTGCCGCCGGGGTAACTAGGTCGATCAATGAGCAGTTCTTC
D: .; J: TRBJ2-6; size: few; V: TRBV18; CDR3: CASSLRDSSGSNVLTF; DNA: TGTGCCAGCTCCCTCAGGGATAGCTCTGGGTCCAACGTCCTGACTTTC
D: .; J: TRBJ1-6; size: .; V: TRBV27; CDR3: CASNSREGRDLSYNSPLHF; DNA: TGTGCCAGCAACTCCCGCGAGGGGCGGGACCTGTCCTATAATTCACCCCTCCACTTT
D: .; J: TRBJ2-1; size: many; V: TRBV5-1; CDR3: CASSLTTRPTTYNEQFF; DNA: TGCGCCAGCAGCCTTACAACTAGACCCACCACATACAATGAGCAGTTCTTC
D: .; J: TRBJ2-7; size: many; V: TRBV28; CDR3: CASSAGPTYEQYF; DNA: TGTGCCAGCAGTGCCGGGCCGACCTACGAGCAGTACTTC
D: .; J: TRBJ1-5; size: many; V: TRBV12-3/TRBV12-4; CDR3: CARSFQTSNQPQHF; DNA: TGTGCCCGCAGTTTTCAGACTAGCAATCAGCCCCAGCATTTT
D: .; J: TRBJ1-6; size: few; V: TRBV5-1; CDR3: CASSLDRRGNSPLHF; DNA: TGCGCCAGCAGCTTGGATCGACGAGGGAATTCACCCCTACACTTT
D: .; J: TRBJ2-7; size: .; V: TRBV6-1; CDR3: CASSGWGYEQYF; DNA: TGTGCCAGCAGTGGATGGGGCTACGAGCAGTACTTC
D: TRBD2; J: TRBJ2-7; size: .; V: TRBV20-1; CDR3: CSARGLAGPEYEQYF; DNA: TGCAGTGCTAGAGGACTAGCGGGACCAGAATACGAGCAGTACTTC
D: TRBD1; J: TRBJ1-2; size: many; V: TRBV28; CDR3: CASSQPGQGIYGYTF; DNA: TGTGCCAGCAGTCAACCGGGACAGGGGATCTATGGCTACACCTTC
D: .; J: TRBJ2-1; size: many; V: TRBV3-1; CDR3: CASSQDSGRLYNEQFF; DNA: TGTGCCAGCAGCCAAGATAGCGGCAGGCTTTATAATGAGCAGTTCTTC
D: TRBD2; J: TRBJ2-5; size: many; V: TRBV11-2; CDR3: CASSLQGGGETQYF; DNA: TGTGCCAGCAGCTTACAGGGCGGGGGGGAGACCCAGTACTTC
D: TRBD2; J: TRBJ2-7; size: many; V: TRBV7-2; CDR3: CASSPVGVGGRAYEQYF; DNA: TGTGCCAGCAGCCCTGTCGGGGTTGGCGGGAGGGCCTACGAGCAGTACTTC
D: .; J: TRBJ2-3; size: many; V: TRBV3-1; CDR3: CASSQVKGHGVDTQYF; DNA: TGTGCCAGCAGCCAAGTAAAGGGACACGGTGTGGATACGCAGTATTTT
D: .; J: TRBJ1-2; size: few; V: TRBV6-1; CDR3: CASSEFQGGGYTF; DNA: TGTGCCAGCAGTGAATTTCAGGGAGGAGGCTACACCTTC
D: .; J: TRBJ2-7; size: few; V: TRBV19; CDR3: CASSMDSSYEQYF; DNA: TGTGCCAGTAGTATGGACAGCTCCTACGAGCAGTACTTC
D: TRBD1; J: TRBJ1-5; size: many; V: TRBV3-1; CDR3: CASSQGQGPRQPQHF; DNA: TGTGCCAGCAGCCAAGGACAGGGACCACGCCAGCCCCAGCATTTT
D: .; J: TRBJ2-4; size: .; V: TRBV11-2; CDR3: CASSALLGRVAKNIQYF; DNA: TGTGCCAGCAGCGCGCTTTTGGGGAGAGTAGCCAAAAACATTCAGTACTTC
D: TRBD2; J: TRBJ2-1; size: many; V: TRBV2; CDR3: CASTRTSGSYNEQFF; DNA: TGTGCCAGCACTCGTACTAGCGGGAGTTACAATGAGCAGTTCTTC
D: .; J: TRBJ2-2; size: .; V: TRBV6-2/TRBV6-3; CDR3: CASSYYFESTGNLFF; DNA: TGTGCCAGCAGTTATTATTTCGAGTCCACCGGGAATCTGTTTTTT
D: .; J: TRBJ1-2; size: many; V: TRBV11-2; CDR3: CASSSGVSKNYGYTF; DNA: TGTGCCAGCAGCTCGGGCGTCAGTAAGAACTATGGCTACACCTTC
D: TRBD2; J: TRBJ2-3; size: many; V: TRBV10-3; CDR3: CAISGRLAGDTDTQYF; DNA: TGTGCCATCAGTGGAAGACTAGCGGGAGATACAGATACGCAGTATTTT
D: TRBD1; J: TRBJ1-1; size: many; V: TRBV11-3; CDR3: CASSYRDRVGAFF; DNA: TGTGCCAGCAGCTACAGGGACAGGGTCGGAGCTTTCTTT
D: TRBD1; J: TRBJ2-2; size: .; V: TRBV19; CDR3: CASRGTGVAGELFF; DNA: TGTGCCAGTAGGGGGACAGGGGTCGCCGGGGAGCTGTTTTTT
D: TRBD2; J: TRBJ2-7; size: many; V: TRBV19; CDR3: CASSITPTSGGFGEQYF; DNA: TGTGCCAGTAGTATAACCCCGACTAGCGGAGGGTTCGGGGAGCAGTACTTC
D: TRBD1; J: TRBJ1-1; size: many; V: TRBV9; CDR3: CASSVRDREEAFF; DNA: TGTGCCAGCAGCGTCCGGGACAGGGAGGAAGCTTTCTTT
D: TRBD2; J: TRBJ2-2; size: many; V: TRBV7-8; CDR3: CASSFDPTSGSSMSGELFF; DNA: TGTGCCAGCAGCTTTGACCCGACTAGCGGGAGCTCGATGTCCGGGGAGCTGTTTTTT
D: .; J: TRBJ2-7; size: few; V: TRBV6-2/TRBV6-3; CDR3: CASSTSGGTDYEQYF; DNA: TGTGCCAGCAGTACAAGTGGAGGGACAGACTACGAGCAGTACTTC
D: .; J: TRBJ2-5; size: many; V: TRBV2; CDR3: CASNGKGSDLGQEAQYF; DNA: TGTGCCAGCAACGGGAAAGGGAGTGACCTTGGCCAGGAGGCCCAGTACTTC
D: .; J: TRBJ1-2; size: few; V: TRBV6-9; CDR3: CASSYPGWILGYTF; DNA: TGTGCCAGCAGTTACCCCGGGTGGATTCTCGGCTACACCTTC
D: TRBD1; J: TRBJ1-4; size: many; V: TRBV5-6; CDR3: CASSLTGQGRGEKLFF; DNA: TGTGCCAGCAGCTTGACGGGACAGGGTAGGGGTGAAAAACTGTTTTTT
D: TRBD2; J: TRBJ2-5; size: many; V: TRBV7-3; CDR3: CASSLAGLAGETQYF; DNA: TGTGCCAGCAGCCTCGCCGGACTAGCGGGAGAGACCCAGTACTTC
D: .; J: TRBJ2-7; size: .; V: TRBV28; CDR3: CASSLWGAYEQYF; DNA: TGTGCCAGCAGTTTATGGGGGGCCTACGAGCAGTACTTC
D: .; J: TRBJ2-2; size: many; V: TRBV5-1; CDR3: CASSLGGPTGELFF; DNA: TGCGCCAGCAGCTTGGGAGGGCCAACCGGGGAGCTGTTTTTT
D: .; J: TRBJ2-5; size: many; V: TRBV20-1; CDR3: CSARQRGQPYTTQYF; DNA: TGCAGTGCTAGACAAAGGGGACAACCATACACGACCCAGTACTTC
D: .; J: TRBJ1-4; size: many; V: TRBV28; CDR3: CASSLWGYGNEKLFF; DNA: TGTGCCAGCAGTTTGTGGGGGTACGGTAATGAAAAACTGTTTTTT
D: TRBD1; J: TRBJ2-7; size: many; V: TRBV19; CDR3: CASSTRTGDKQYF; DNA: TGTGCCAGTAGTACCAGGACAGGGGATAAGCAGTACTTC
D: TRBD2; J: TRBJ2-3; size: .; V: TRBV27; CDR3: CASSDPSGPSDTQYF; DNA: TGTGCCAGCAGTGATCCTAGCGGGCCTTCGGATACGCAGTATTTT
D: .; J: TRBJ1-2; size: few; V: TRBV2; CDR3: CASSERQGRNNYGYTF; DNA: TGTGCCAGCAGTGAAAGGCAGGGCCGGAATAACTATGGCTACACCTTC
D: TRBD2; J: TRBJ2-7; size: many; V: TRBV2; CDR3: CASSASGTSGTEQYF; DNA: TGTGCCAGCAGTGCTTCCGGGACTAGCGGGACAGAGCAGTACTTC
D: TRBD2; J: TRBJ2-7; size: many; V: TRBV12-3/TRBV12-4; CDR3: CASSTLAGGSYEQYF; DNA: TGTGCCAGCAGTACATTAGCGGGAGGTTCCTACGAGCAGTACTTC
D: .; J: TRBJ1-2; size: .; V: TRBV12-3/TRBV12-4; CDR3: CASSLASGYGYIF; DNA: TGTGCCAGCAGTTTAGCCAGCGGGTATGGCTACATCTTC
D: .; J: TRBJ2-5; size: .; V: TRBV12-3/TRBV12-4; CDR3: CASSLQRRETQYF; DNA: TGTGCCAGCAGTCTACAGCGTCGAGAGACCCAGTACTTC
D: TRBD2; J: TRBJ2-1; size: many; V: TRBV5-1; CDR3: CASTQRVIAGVGEQFF; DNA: TGCGCCAGCACTCAAAGGGTGATAGCGGGAGTAGGTGAGCAGTTCTTC